Sequencing of this TCR beta chain was carried out in a study of cytomegalovirus exposure and HLA in healthy donors. As regards this clone: The antigen is not known.

Study outcomes and limitations: A later analysis reported that several of the most significant clusters appeared to be linked to common viral pathogens, among them Epstein-Barr virus. One cluster of highly shared sequence variants probably arose as a sequencing artifact. TCR beta V segments were, for the most part, productive about 90% or about 30% of the time in an earlier analysis.

V was clipped by 4 bases and J by 10 bases, with 11 bases between them. Germline V gene data show CDR1 as ENHRY and CDR2 as SYGVKD. The CDR3 is made up of 12 amino acids. The PCR contained 60 Vbeta and 13 Jbeta primers. Assay: immunoSEQ multiplex PCR; the TCRdb copy retains only in-frame clones and omits some. The sample comprises some 93,000 clones, 82% of which are singletons, and about 4% rests with the top ten. The chain is built from TRBV10-3 and TRBJ2-1, with a tentative D call TRBD2 (5 bases). The clonotype originates from a man between 45 and 60 years old in good health and CMV-seronegative. Sequenced material: PBMCs. The CDR3 sequence: CAISAEAEEQFF. CDR3 coding DNA: TGTGCCATCAGTGCTGAAGCGGAAGAGCAGTTCTTC.